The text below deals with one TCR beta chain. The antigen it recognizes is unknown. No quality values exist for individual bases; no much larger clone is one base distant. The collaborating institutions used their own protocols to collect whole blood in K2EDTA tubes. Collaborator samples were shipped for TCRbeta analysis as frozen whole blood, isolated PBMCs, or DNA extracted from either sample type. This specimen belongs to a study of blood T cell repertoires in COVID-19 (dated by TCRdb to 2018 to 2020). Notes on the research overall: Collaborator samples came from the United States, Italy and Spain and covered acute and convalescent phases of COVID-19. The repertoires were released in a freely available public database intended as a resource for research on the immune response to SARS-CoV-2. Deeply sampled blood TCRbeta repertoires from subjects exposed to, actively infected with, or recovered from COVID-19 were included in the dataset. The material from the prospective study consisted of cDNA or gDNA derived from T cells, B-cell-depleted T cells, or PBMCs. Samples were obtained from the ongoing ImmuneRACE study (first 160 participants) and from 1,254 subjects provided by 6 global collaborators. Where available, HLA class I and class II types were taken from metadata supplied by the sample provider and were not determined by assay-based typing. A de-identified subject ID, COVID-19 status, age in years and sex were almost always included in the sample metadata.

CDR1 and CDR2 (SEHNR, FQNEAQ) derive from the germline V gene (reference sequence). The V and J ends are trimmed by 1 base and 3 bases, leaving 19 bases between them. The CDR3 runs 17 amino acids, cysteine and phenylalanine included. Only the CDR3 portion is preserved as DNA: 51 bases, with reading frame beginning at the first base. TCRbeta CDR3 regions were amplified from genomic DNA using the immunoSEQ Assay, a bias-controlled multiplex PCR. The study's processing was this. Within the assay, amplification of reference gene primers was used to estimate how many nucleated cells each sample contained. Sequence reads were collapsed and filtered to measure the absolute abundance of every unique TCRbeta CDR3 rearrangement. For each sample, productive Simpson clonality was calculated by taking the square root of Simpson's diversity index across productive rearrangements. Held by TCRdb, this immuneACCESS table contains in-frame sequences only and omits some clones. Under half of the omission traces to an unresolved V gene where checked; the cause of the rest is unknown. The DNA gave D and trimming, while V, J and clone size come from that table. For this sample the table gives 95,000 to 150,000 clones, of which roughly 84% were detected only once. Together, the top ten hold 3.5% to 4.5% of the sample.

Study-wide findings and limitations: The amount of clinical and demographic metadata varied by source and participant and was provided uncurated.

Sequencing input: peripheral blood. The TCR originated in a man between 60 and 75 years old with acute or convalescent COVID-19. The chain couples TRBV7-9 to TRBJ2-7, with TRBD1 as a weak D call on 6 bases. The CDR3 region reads CASSLGLPGRGGYEQYF. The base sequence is TGTGCCAGCAGCTTAGGTCTTCCGGGACGAGGGGGCTACGAGCAGTACTTC. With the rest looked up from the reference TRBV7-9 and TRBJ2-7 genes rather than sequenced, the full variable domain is DTGVSQNPRHKITKRGQNVTFRCDPISEHNRLYWYRQTLGQGPEFLTYFQNEAQLEKSRLLSDRFSAERPKGSFSTLEIQRTEQGDSAMYLCASSLGLPGRGGYEQYFGPGTRLTVT.